The present T cell receptor beta chain was sequenced within a study of coeliac disease. General observations from the study: Lower clonality than controls marked TRB and TRG repertoires from active celiac intraepithelial and lamina propria samples. TRB repertoires were largely private, with most amino acid sequences found in only one sample.

V was trimmed by 4 bases and J by 0 bases, leaving 9 bases between them. The length of the CDR3 is 13 residues. From germline, CDR1 is GTSNPN and CDR2 SVGIG (reference sequence). The method was immunoSEQ multiplex PCR; TCRdb's version includes in-frame clones alone and lacks a portion of them. Seen here are some 9,100 clones, 57% observed once, and the top ten hold around a tenth. This clone is classed as medium-sized (0.01 to 0.1%). What it recognizes is unknown. The chain joins TRBV30 to TRBJ1-1; unclear D gene. This receptor was identified in a woman aged 60-75 years with celiac disease. The sample was intraepithelial lymphocytes from the gut. This CDR3 reads CAWNRHLNTEAFF. The CDR3 DNA reads as TGTGCCTGGAATAGACACCTGAACACTGAAGCTTTCTTT.